The sequence of this TCR beta chain was determined in a study of T cells in Graves' hyperthyroidism and ophthalmopathy. From germline, CDR1 is MGHRA and CDR2 YSYEKL. The CDR3 extends over 16 amino acids. V dropped 0 bases and J dropped 0 bases, with 12 bases sitting between them. Patients were excluded because of uncontrolled infection, other autoimmune disease, pregnancy or lactation. Study results and caveats: A model of 13 V-J features distinguished ophthalmopathy from stable hyperthyroidism.

Amplified TCR beta CDR3 regions derived from RNA transcripts. Carried out on the TCR CDR3, a first-round RT-PCR used the HTBI primer set. TCRdb re-called the multiplex PCR reads with MiXCR, one entry per CDR3 protein. This sample has 660,000 or so distinct CDR3 sequences, with less than 25% found just once. On this clonotype itself: Its antigen is not known.

The source of this sequence is a man aged 25 to 40 with Graves' ophthalmopathy. V is TRBV4-1 and J is TRBJ2-7; D possibly corresponds to TRBD1 (5 bases). Sequences were obtained from blood. The CDR3 loop is CASSQDAGPSSYEQYF. The CDR3 DNA sequence: TGCGCCAGCAGCCAAGACGCAGGGCCAAGCTCCTACGAGCAGTACTTC.